This T cell receptor (beta chain) was recovered during a study of response to subunit inactivated influenza vaccine. Study conclusions and caveats: The authors suggested that every seasonal influenza vaccination recruits few new T cells.

In this sample, this clonotype turned up many times. Its cognate antigen is unknown. From the RT-PCR reads, TCRdb called clonotypes with MiXCR, one entry per CDR3 protein. The sample lists hundreds of thousands of distinct CDR3 sequences, about 18% occurring once. CDR1 is DFQATT, CDR2 SNEGSKA, per germline (reference sequence). The CDR3 consists of 16 residues. The ends lost 0 bases at V and 5 bases at J; junction bases unmatched: 6. The material sequenced was PBMCs from blood, taken 5 days after vaccination. The clonotype originates from a man over 45 who received an inactivated influenza vaccine. V is TRBV20-1 and J is TRBJ2-2; 10 positions agree with TRBD2. The CDR3 is CSARDLAGASTGELFF. CDR3 nucleotides: TGCAGTGCTAGAGACCTAGCGGGAGCTAGTACCGGGGAGCTGTTTTTT.